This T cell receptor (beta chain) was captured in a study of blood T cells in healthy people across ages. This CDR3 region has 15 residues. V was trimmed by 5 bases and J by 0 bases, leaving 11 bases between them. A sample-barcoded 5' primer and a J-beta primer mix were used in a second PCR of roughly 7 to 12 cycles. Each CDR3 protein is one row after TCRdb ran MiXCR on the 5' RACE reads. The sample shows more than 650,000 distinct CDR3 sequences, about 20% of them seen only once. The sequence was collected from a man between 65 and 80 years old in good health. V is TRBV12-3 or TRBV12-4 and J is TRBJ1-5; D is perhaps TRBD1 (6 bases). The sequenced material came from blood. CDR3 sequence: CASSIRGASNQPQHF. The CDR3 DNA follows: TGTGCCAGCAGTATCAGGGGAGCTAGCAATCAGCCCCAGCATTTT.